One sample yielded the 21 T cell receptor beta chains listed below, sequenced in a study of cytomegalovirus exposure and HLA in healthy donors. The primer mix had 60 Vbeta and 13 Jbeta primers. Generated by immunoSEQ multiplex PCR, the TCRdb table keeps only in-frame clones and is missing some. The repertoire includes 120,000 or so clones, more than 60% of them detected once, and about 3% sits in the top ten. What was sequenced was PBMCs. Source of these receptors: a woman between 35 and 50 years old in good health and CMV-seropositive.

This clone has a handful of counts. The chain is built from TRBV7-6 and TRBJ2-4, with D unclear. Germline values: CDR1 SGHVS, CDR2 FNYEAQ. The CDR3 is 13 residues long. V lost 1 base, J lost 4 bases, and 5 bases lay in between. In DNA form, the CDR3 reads TGTGCCAGCAGCTTAGAACAGAAAAACATTCAGTACTTC. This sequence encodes CASSLEQKNIQYF.

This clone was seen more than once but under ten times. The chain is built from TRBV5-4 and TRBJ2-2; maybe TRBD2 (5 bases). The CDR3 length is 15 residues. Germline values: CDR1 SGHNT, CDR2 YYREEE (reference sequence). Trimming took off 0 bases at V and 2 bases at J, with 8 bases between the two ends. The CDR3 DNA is TGTGCCAGCAGCTTGGGAGGGCTCAACACCGGGGAGCTGTTTTTT. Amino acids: CASSLGGLNTGELFF.

The CDR3 nucleotides are TGTGCTAGTGGTTTGGACTACTACGAGCAGTACTTC. Translation: CASGLDYYEQYF. This sequence joins TRBV12-5 and TRBJ2-7; D ambiguous. V was cut by 1 base and J by 3 bases, with 4 bases left in between. This CDR3 region has 12 residues. The germline gives CDR1 LGHNT, CDR2 FRNRAP.

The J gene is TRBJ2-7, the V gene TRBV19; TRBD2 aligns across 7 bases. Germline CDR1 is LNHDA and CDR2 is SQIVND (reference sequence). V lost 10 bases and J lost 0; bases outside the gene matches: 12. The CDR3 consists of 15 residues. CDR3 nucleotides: TGTGCCACCCGGGAAGCGGGGTACCCCTCCTACGAGCAGTACTTC. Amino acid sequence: CATREAGYPSYEQYF.

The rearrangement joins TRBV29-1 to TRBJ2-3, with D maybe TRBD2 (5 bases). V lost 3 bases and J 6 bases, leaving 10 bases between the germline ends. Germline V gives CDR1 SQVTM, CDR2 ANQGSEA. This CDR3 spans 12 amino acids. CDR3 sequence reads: CSVDGGPDTQYF. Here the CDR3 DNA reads TGCAGCGTTGATGGAGGACCCGATACGCAGTATTTT.

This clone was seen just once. This CDR3 reads CASSALGGAAETQYF. CDR3 bases: TGTGCCAGCAGCGCTCTAGGGGGGGCGGCAGAGACCCAGTACTTC. This chain links TRBV9 with TRBJ2-5; a possible D gene is TRBD2 (7 bases). The V end lost 3 bases, the J end lost 4 bases, and 16 bases lay between the germline ends. CDR3 length: 15 residues. Germline CDR1 and CDR2: SGDLS and YYNGEE. Filled out from reference TRBV9 and TRBJ2-5, the complete variable domain reads DSGVTQTPKHLITATGQRVTLRCSPRSGDLSVYWYQQSLDQGLQFLIQYYNGEERAKGNILERFSAQQFPDLHSELNLSSLELGDSALYFCASSALGGAAETQYFGPGTRLLVL.

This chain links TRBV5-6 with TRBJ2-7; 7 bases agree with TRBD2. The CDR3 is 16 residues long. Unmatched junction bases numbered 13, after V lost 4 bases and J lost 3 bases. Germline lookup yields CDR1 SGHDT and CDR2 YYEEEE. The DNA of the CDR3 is TGTGCCAGCAGCCCGACCCCCCCTAGCGGATACTACGAGCAGTACTTC. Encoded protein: CASSPTPPSGYYEQYF.

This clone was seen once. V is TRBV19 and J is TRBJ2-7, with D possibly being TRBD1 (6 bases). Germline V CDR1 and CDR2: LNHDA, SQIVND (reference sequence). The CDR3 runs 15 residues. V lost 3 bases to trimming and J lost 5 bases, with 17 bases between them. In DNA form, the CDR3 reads TGTGCCAGTAGTATGGGAAGGCAGGGGAAGCACGAGCAGTACTTC. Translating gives CASSMGRQGKHEQYF.

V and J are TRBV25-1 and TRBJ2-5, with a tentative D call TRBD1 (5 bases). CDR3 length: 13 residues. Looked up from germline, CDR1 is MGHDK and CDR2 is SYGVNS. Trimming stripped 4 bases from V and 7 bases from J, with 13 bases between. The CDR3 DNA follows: TGTGCCAGCAGTGTCAGGGAATGGTCGACCCAGTACTTC. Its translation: CASSVREWSTQYF.

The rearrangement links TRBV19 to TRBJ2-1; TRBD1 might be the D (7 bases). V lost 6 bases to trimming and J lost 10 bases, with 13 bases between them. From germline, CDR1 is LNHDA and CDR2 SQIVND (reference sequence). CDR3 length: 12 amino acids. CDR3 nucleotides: TGTGCCAGTAGGGGCGGGACAGAGGAGCAGTTCTTC. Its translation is CASRGGTEEQFF.

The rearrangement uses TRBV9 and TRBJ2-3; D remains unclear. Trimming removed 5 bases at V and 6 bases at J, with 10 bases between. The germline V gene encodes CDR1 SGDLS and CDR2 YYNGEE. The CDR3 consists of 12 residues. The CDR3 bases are TGTGCCAGCAGAGGCGGTTCGGATACGCAGTATTTT. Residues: CASRGGSDTQYF.

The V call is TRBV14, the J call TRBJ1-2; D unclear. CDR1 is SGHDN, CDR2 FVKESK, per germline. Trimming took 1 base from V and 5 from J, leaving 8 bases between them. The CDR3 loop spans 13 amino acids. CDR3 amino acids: CASSQAPLYGYTF. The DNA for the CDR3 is TGTGCCAGCAGCCAAGCCCCATTGTATGGCTACACCTTC.

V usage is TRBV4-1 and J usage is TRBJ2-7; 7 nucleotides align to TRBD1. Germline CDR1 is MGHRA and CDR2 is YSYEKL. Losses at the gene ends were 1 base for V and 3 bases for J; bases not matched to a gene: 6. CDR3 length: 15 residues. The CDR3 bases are TGCGCCAGCAGCCAAGCTAGGGGGCGGTACTACGAGCAGTACTTC. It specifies CASSQARGRYYEQYF.

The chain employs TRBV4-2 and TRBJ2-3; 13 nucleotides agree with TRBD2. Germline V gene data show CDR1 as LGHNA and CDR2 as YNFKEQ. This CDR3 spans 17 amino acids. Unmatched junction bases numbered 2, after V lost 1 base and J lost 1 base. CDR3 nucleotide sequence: TGTGCCAGCAGCCAAGTGGGGACTAGCGGGGGCACAGATACGCAGTATTTT. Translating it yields CASSQVGTSGGTDTQYF.

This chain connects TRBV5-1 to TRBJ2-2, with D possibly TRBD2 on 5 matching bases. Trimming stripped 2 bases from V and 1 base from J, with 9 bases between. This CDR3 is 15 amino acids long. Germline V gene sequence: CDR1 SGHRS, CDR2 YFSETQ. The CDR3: CASSFLEGNTGELFF. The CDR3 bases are TGCGCCAGCAGCTTCCTCGAGGGGAACACCGGGGAGCTGTTTTTT.

The CDR3, as DNA: TGCGCCAGCACCGAGACAGGGGGCGTAAATGGCTACACCTTC. Its protein is CASTETGGVNGYTF. The chain has TRBV5-1 and TRBJ1-2; TRBD1 matches at 10 bases. This CDR3 spans 14 amino acids. V trimming: 6 bases; J trimming: 6 bases; junction bases outside the gene matches: 8. Germline V gene sequence: CDR1 SGHRS, CDR2 YFSETQ.

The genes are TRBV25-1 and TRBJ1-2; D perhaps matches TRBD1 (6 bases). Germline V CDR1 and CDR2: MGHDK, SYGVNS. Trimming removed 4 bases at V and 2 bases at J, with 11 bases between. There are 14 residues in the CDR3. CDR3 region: CASSVDSRNYGYTF. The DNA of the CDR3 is TGTGCCAGCAGTGTGGACAGTAGGAACTATGGCTACACCTTC.

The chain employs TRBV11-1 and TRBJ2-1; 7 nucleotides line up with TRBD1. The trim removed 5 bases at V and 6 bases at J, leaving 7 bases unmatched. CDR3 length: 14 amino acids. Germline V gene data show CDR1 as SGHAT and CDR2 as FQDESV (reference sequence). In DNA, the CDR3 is TGTGCCAGCAGCCAGGGGGTACCGTCCAATGAGCAGTTCTTC. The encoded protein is CASSQGVPSNEQFF.

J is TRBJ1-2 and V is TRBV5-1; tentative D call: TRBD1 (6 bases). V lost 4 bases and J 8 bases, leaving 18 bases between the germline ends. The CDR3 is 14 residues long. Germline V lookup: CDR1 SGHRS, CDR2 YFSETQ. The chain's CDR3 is CASSLDSPPWGYTF. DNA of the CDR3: TGCGCCAGCAGCCTGGACAGCCCGCCTTGGGGCTACACCTTC.

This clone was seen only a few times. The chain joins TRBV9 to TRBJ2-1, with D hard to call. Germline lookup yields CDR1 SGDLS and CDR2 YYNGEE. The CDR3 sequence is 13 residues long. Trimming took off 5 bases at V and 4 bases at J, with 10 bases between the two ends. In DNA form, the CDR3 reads TGTGCCAGCAGTATGGGCCCATACAATGAGCAGTTCTTC. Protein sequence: CASSMGPYNEQFF.

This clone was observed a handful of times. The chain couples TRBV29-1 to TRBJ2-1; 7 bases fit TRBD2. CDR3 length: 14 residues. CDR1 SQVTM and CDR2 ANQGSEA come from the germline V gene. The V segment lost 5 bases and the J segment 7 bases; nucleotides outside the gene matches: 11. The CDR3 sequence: CSVYGLEAVNEQFF. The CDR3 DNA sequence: TGCAGCGTTTACGGACTAGAAGCGGTGAATGAGCAGTTCTTC.